This T cell receptor beta chain appears in the sequencing data of a study of OX40 agonist ivuxolimab in advanced cancers. To note about this clone: Its antigen is still unknown.

Autoimmune disease history or systemic immunosuppression meant exclusion. TCRdb keeps only in-frame clones here, not all; method: immunoSEQ multiplex PCR. The repertoire holds approximately 41,000 clones, with 80% to 90% as singletons. With 6 bases removed from V and 6 bases from J, the gap between germline ends came to 17 bases. This CDR3 has 15 amino acids. From germline, CDR1 is MNHEY and CDR2 SMNVEV (reference sequence). Points from the study as a whole: CD4+ and CD8+ blood T cells expanded clonally by week 6 at 0.1 to 3.0 mg/kg.

The chain carries TRBV27 and TRBJ1-4; D call uncertain. This receptor was identified in an adult with an advanced solid tumor such as melanoma, head and neck, liver or kidney cancer. The sequencing used CD4+ or CD8+ T cells sorted from blood, collected in a trial of the OX40 agonist ivuxolimab. The CDR3 DNA follows: TGTGCCAGCAGCCCCGGGGTCGAAGAGGATGAAAAACTGTTTTTT. It encodes CASSPGVEEDEKLFF.